One sample yielded the 13 T cell receptor beta chains listed below, sequenced in a study of blood T cells in healthy people across ages. Alongside a J-beta primer mix, a sample-barcoded 5' primer served in a second PCR lasting about 7 to 11 cycles. From the 5' RACE reads, TCRdb called clonotypes with MiXCR, one entry per CDR3 protein. The profile shows 800,000 to 1,300,000 distinct CDR3 sequences, about 23% of them singletons. The same sample was also used in a study of T cells of mothers and their children.

Sequences were obtained from blood. These TCRs come from a girl aged 2-10 years in good health.

The rearrangement uses TRBV25-1 and TRBJ1-2; 10 bases fit TRBD1. Losses at the gene ends were 4 bases for V and 6 bases for J; bases not matched to a gene: 2. CDR3 length equals 13 residues. CDR1 and CDR2 (germline): MGHDK, SYGVNS. This CDR3 is CASSVGQGDGYTF. CDR3 sequence (DNA): TGTGCCAGCAGTGTCGGACAGGGGGATGGCTACACCTTC.

This chain connects TRBV29-1 to TRBJ1-1, with a weak D call TRBD1 (6 bases). V lost 6 bases, J lost 2 bases, and 13 bases lay in between. This CDR3 has 13 residues. Germline CDR1 reads SQVTM; CDR2 reads ANQGSEA. Here the CDR3 DNA reads TGCAGCGTCGGTGAACAGGGTAACACTGAAGCTTTCTTT. Translation gives CSVGEQGNTEAFF.

The chain couples TRBV5-1 to TRBJ2-5; D not resolved. The germline V gene encodes CDR1 SGHRS and CDR2 YFSETQ. This CDR3 comprises 13 residues. The V gene lost 1 base and the J gene lost 5 bases, with 9 bases spanning the gap. The CDR3 nucleotides are TGCGCCAGCAGCTTGTCCGCTTTTGAGACCCAGTACTTC. Its protein product is CASSLSAFETQYF.

This clonotype was picked up a small number of times. This chain uses TRBV21-1 with TRBJ1-2. TRBV21-1 is shown as a pseudogene. This CDR3 has 11 residues. This CDR3 is CASSKKDGYTF. The CDR3 DNA reads TGTGCCAGCAGCAAGAAGGATGGCTACACCTTC.

This clonotype was seen repeatedly, ten times or more. The CDR3 nucleotides are TGTGCCAGCAGCGCACTAGCGGGAGAGGAAGAGACCCAGTACTTC. Its protein product is CASSALAGEEETQYF. The chain carries TRBV7-9 and TRBJ2-5; 11 nucleotides match TRBD2. V was pared by 5 bases and J by 3 bases, with 5 bases of the junction left unmatched. This CDR3 region has 15 residues. Looked up from germline, CDR1 is SEHNR and CDR2 is FQNEAQ (reference sequence).

This clonotype was found a few times. Compared with germline, one end of the junction differs, possibly owing to a read error. The V gene is TRBV5-1, the J gene TRBJ2-5, with 12 bases that match TRBD1. There are 16 residues in the CDR3. Looked up from germline, CDR1 is SGHRS and CDR2 is YFSETQ. DNA of the CDR3: TGCGACAGCAGCTTGACCGGGACAGGGGGCTCAGAGACCCAGTACTTC. Translated: CDSSLTGTGGSETQYF.

The chain uses TRBV4-1 and TRBJ2-5, with D maybe TRBD2 (5 bases). CDR1 and CDR2 from the germline V gene are MGHRA and YSYEKL. V lost 4 bases and J 2 bases, leaving 14 bases between the germline ends. This CDR3 contains 15 residues. The CDR3 DNA reads TGCGCCAGCAGCCCAGAGACTAACCTACAAGAGACCCAGTACTTC. Encoded protein: CASSPETNLQETQYF.

This clonotype was counted only a few times. V is TRBV6-5 and J is TRBJ2-3; no firm D call. Germline CDR1 is MNHEY and CDR2 is SVGAGI. The CDR3 is made up of 13 amino acids. Trimming left V 3 bases short and J 7 bases short, with 11 bases between. The CDR3 protein is CASSYVGSNTQYF. In DNA, the CDR3 is TGTGCCAGCAGTTATGTGGGGTCAAATACGCAGTATTTT.

V and J are TRBV28 and TRBJ2-7, with 7 positions matching TRBD2. The CDR3 runs to 15 residues. Germline CDR1 is MDHEN and CDR2 is SYDVKM. V lost 4 bases and J lost 6; bases outside the gene matches: 12. The CDR3 nucleotides read TGTGCCAGCAGTTCAAGACTAGCCCAAGTGGGCGAGCAGTACTTC. This encodes CASSSRLAQVGEQYF.

This clonotype has more than one count but fewer than ten. The rearrangement uses TRBV20-1 and TRBJ2-7; 7 nucleotides agree with TRBD2. V lost 6 bases, J lost 4 bases, and 12 bases stayed unmatched. Germline assignment: CDR1 DFQATT and CDR2 SNEGSKA (reference sequence). The CDR3 has 14 amino acids. In DNA, the CDR3 is TGCAGTGCCCGCCCCCCCTGGGGGGGATACGAGCAGTACTTC. As protein: CSARPPWGGYEQYF.

This clonotype turned up a few times. This rearrangement joins TRBV4-3 to TRBJ2-5; TRBD2 matches at 7 bases. The germline gives CDR1 LGHNA, CDR2 YSLEER. The length of the CDR3 is 14 residues. V shed 5 bases, J shed 0 bases, and the junction held 3 bases outside the gene matches. As DNA, the CDR3 is TGCGCCAGCAGCGCGGGGGAGTACCAAGAGACCCAGTACTTC. Protein: CASSAGEYQETQYF.

This clonotype was picked up a small number of times. The rearrangement uses TRBV9 and TRBJ2-1; D gene unclear. The J call could be wrong; TRBJ2-7 is a better fit for the DNA end. CDR3 size: 15 residues. CDR1 is SGDLS, CDR2 YYNGEE, per germline. The CDR3 DNA reads as TGTGCCAGCAGCGTAGACGTCGGTAGATCCTACGAGCAGTACTTC. Protein: CASSVDVGRSYEQYF.

The chain couples TRBV6-1 to TRBJ1-1, with D perhaps TRBD1 (5 bases). The CDR3 is made up of 15 amino acids. CDR1 MNHNS and CDR2 SASEGT come from the germline V gene. Trimming took 6 bases from V and 1 from J, leaving 15 bases between them. As DNA, the CDR3 is TGTGCCAGCAGCCCCTGGGGGGGATCGAACACTGAAGCTTTCTTT. Amino acids: CASSPWGGSNTEAFF.